One sample yielded the 2 T cell receptor beta chains listed below, sequenced in a study of control samples from healthy donors and cancer patients. Method: immunoSEQ multiplex PCR; TCRdb's copy keeps in-frame clones and lacks some. The sample lists 40,000 to 60,000 clones, roughly 90% occurring once. Sequencing input: PBMCs. The receptors here all came from a man over 45 with head and neck cancer.

This sequence joins TRBV18 and TRBJ2-7; D unclear. Per germline, CDR1 KGHSH and CDR2 LQKENI. The V gene lost 1 base and the J gene lost 4 bases, with 8 bases spanning the gap. The CDR3 is 13 residues long. CDR3: CASSPHGRYEQYF. The CDR3 region has the DNA TGTGCCAGCTCACCACATGGCAGGTACGAGCAGTACTTC. Variable domain in full (rest from reference TRBV18 and TRBJ2-7): NAGVMQNPRHLVRRRGQEARLRCSPMKGHSHVYWYRQLPEEGLKFMVYLQKENIIDESGMPKERFSAEFPKEGPSILRIQQVVRGDSAAYFCASSPHGRYEQYFGPGTRLTVT.

V gene TRBV12-3 or TRBV12-4 combines with J gene TRBJ2-1, with D perhaps TRBD2 (6 bases). The CDR3 consists of 12 residues. Trimming cost V 1 base and J 9 bases, with 7 bases left between them. The CDR3 nucleotides are TGTGCCAGCAGTTTAGGGCGGGGTGAGCAGTTCTTC. Its translation: CASSLGRGEQFF.